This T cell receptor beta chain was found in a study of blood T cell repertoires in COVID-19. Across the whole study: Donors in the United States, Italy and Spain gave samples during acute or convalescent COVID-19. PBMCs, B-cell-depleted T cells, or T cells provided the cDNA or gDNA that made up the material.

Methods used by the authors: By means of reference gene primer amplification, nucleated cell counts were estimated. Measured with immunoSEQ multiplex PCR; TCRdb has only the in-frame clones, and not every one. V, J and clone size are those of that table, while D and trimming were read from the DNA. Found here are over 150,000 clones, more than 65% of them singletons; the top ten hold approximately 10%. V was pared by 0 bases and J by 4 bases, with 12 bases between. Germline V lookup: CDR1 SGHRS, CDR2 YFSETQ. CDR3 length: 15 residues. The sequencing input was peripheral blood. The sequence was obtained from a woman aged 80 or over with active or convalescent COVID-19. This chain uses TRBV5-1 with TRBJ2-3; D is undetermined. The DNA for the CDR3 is TGCGCCAGCAGCTTGGGGCTCCGGGTGGCAGATACGCAGTATTTT. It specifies CASSLGLRVADTQYF.